The next 29 T cell receptor beta chains were all read from a single sample in a study of human T cells and chemical hapten exposure. As for time point: patch test 1, 2 weeks after DPC sensitization. The treatment here: therapeutic diphenylcyclopropenone sensitization with weekly scalp DPC. TCRdb re-analysed the RACE reads in MiXCR, keeping a single row per CDR3 protein. Among about 120,000 distinct CDR3 sequences listed, roughly 13% were seen once. This specimen consisted of whole blood, obtained in connection with sensitization to the hapten diphenylcyclopropenone (DPC). All receptors derive from a man aged 18 to 30 with alopecia areata. Some clones in this sample may be carry-over from other donors' samples.

This clonotype was seen only a few times. V usage is TRBV5-1 and J usage is TRBJ1-6; D call uncertain. The germline V gene encodes CDR1 SGHRS and CDR2 YFSETQ. The CDR3 is made up of 17 amino acids. The ends were cut back, 1 base at V and 0 bases at J, with 11 bases in the middle. CDR3 sequence (DNA): TGCGCCAGCAGCTTGAGTGCGCGGAGCTCCTATAATTCACCCCTCCACTTT. Its translation: CASSLSARSSYNSPLHF.

This clonotype occurred a few times. This chain links TRBV11-1 with TRBJ2-7; 7 bases line up with TRBD2. J gave up 5 bases and V 5 bases, and 12 bases lay outside the gene matches. CDR1 is SGHAT, CDR2 FQDESV, per germline (reference sequence). There are 15 residues in the CDR3. The CDR3 nucleotides are TGTGCCAGCAGCCCTAGCGGTTTGGCGGAGGACGAGCAGTACGTC. This sequence encodes CASSPSGLAEDEQYV.

This clonotype was counted a few times. The chain carries TRBV5-1 and TRBJ1-1; tentatively, D is TRBD1 (5 bases). Trimming stripped 3 bases from V and 6 bases from J, with 12 bases between. This CDR3 region has 13 residues. Germline lookup yields CDR1 SGHRS and CDR2 YFSETQ. This chain's CDR3 is CASSSGGSPEAFF. DNA of the CDR3: TGCGCCAGCAGCTCCGGGGGAAGTCCTGAAGCTTTCTTT.

The table lists this clonotype with a few counts. The chain combines TRBV7-2 with TRBJ2-1; D is unresolved. CDR1 and CDR2 from the germline V gene are SGHTA and FQGNSA. This CDR3 spans 13 amino acids. Trimming cost V 4 bases and J 9 bases, with 13 bases left between them. The CDR3 region is CASSSPHSSEQFF. In nucleotides, the CDR3 is TGTGCCAGCAGCTCCCCGCATTCGAGTGAGCAGTTCTTC.

This clonotype was seen only a few times. The gene calls are TRBV24-1 and TRBJ1-4, with D tentatively TRBD1 (5 bases). Trimming shortened V by 4 bases and J by 5 bases, and 19 bases separated the two germline ends. The germline gives CDR1 KGHDR, CDR2 SFDVKD. The CDR3 is 17 residues long. The CDR3 here is CATSDPRGGALNEKLFF. In DNA form, the CDR3 reads TGTGCCACCAGTGACCCCCGGGGAGGGGCACTGAATGAAAAACTGTTTTTT.

Only a few counts were recorded for this clonotype. V and J are TRBV10-3 and TRBJ2-2; 7 positions match TRBD1. V was clipped by 9 bases and J by 6 bases; unmatched bases: 10. Germline V gene sequence: CDR1 ENHRY, CDR2 SYGVKD. The CDR3 loop spans 14 amino acids. The CDR3 DNA sequence: TGTGCCATGAAGACAGGGAGAGGGCCCGGGGAGCTGTTTTTT. Translation gives CAMKTGRGPGELFF.

This clonotype has a handful of counts. This sequence joins TRBV11-2 and TRBJ2-5, with a tentative D call TRBD2 (7 bases). With 0 bases removed from V and 2 bases from J, the gap between germline ends came to 16 bases. The CDR3 consists of 17 residues. CDR1 and CDR2 (germline): SGHAT, FQNNGV. CDR3 in amino acids: CASSLDMRGRHQETQYF. The CDR3 DNA sequence: TGTGCCAGCAGCTTAGATATGCGGGGGCGCCATCAAGAGACCCAGTACTTC.

This clonotype was seen only a few times. The gene calls are TRBV20-1 and TRBJ2-1, with 13 bases aligning to TRBD2. The germline gives CDR1 DFQATT, CDR2 SNEGSKA (reference sequence). CDR3 length: 16 amino acids. V trimming: 5 bases; J trimming: 3 bases; junction bases outside the gene matches: 7. CDR3 region: CSAFRLAGGFYNEQFF. DNA of the CDR3: TGCAGTGCTTTCCGACTAGCGGGGGGTTTCTACAATGAGCAGTTCTTC.

The chain carries TRBV20-1 and TRBJ2-1; 7 nucleotides match TRBD2. The germline V gene encodes CDR1 DFQATT and CDR2 SNEGSKA (reference sequence). The CDR3 extends over 15 amino acids. Unmatched junction bases numbered 4, after V lost 0 bases and J lost 2 bases. The CDR3 bases are TGCAGTGCTAGAGATTTCAGCGGGGCCTACAATGAGCAGTTCTTC. It specifies CSARDFSGAYNEQFF.

This chain uses TRBV25-1 with TRBJ2-1, with 7 bases that match TRBD2. This CDR3 has 18 residues. The V segment lost 3 bases and the J segment 2 bases; nucleotides outside the gene matches: 13. Germline lookup yields CDR1 MGHDK and CDR2 SYGVNS. CDR3 sequence (DNA): TGTGCCAGCAGTGATTCCCGGGACTACCCCTTCGCCTACAATGAGCAGTTCTTC. This codes for CASSDSRDYPFAYNEQFF.

There are a few counts of this clonotype. The V gene is TRBV19, the J gene TRBJ2-3, with D perhaps TRBD2 (5 bases). CDR3 length equals 14 residues. The V end was cut by 0 bases, the J end by 3 bases, with 7 bases between. CDR1 and CDR2 from the germline V gene are LNHDA and SQIVND (reference sequence). In nucleotides, the CDR3 is TGTGCCAGTAGTATAGACGGCGGGACAGATACGCAGTATTTT. This gives the protein CASSIDGGTDTQYF.

This chain uses TRBV4-3 with TRBJ2-5; maybe TRBD1 (5 bases). This CDR3 region has 15 residues. Trimming took off 0 bases at V and 1 base at J, with 9 bases between the two ends. The germline CDR1 and CDR2 sequences are LGHNA and YSLEER. CDR3 sequence reads: CASSQERTFQETQYF. The CDR3 region has the DNA TGCGCCAGCAGCCAAGAACGGACATTCCAAGAGACCCAGTACTTC.

J is TRBJ2-1 and V is TRBV20-1; 7 positions match TRBD2. Germline V gene data show CDR1 as DFQATT and CDR2 as SNEGSKA (reference sequence). This CDR3 region has 13 residues. The trim removed 4 bases at V and 3 bases at J, leaving 3 bases unmatched. CDR3 nucleotides: TGCAGTGCTACCGGGGAGGGCTACAATGAGCAGTTCTTC. This encodes CSATGEGYNEQFF.

The rearrangement links TRBV18 to TRBJ1-4; D remains unclear. V was clipped by 5 bases and J by 0 bases, with 7 bases between them. The length of the CDR3 is 14 residues. CDR1 is KGHSH, CDR2 LQKENI, per germline. For the CDR3, the DNA is TGTGCCAGCTCATCGGCTGCAACTAATGAAAAACTGTTTTTT. Protein: CASSSAATNEKLFF.

The sample holds a few counts of this clonotype. The chain has TRBV7-9 and TRBJ2-7, with D hard to call. From germline, CDR1 is SEHNR and CDR2 FQNEAQ (reference sequence). V was trimmed by 5 bases and J by 6 bases, leaving 14 bases between them. This CDR3 contains 13 residues. For the CDR3, the DNA is TGTGCCAGCAGCCCGGACGGCTGGGGCGAGCAGTACTTC. Its protein is CASSPDGWGEQYF. Looking up the rest from reference TRBV7-9 and TRBJ2-7 gives the full variable domain: DTGVSQNPRHKITKRGQNVTFRCDPISEHNRLYWYRQTLGQGPEFLTYFQNEAQLEKSRLLSDRFSAERPKGSFSTLEIQRTEQGDSAMYLCASSPDGWGEQYFGPGTRLTVT.

This clonotype was seen a few times. The gene calls are TRBV20-1 and TRBJ2-7, with D perhaps being TRBD1 or TRBD2 (6 bases each). CDR3 length equals 12 residues. Germline V gene sequence: CDR1 DFQATT, CDR2 SNEGSKA (reference sequence). V was cut by 3 bases and J by 4 bases, with 10 bases left in between. Here the CDR3 reads CSARRDNYEQYF. CDR3 coding DNA: TGCAGTGCTAGGCGGGACAATTACGAGCAGTACTTC.

V gene TRBV7-2 combines with J gene TRBJ2-7; perhaps D is TRBD1 or TRBD2 (5 bases each). Trimming removed 5 bases from V and 2 bases from J, with 19 bases in between. CDR3 length: 16 residues. Germline V gene sequence: CDR1 SGHTA, CDR2 FQGNSA. CDR3 sequence (DNA): TGTGCCAGCAGCGTCGGCACCGGGACCGCAGCCTACGAGCAGTACTTC. This sequence encodes CASSVGTGTAAYEQYF.

This clonotype was detected only a few times. The chain recombines TRBV6-6 with TRBJ1-1; 8 bases are shared with TRBD1. The CDR3 is 13 amino acids. The ends lost 6 bases at V and 4 bases at J; junction bases unmatched: 4. Germline CDR1 is MNHNY and CDR2 is SVGAGI (reference sequence). The CDR3 reads CASRSTGGTEAFF. The CDR3 nucleotides are TGTGCCAGCAGGTCAACAGGGGGCACTGAAGCTTTCTTT.

V is TRBV11-2 and J is TRBJ1-2; tentatively, D is TRBD1 (6 bases). The CDR3 is 20 residues long. Trimming shortened V by 5 bases and J by 4 bases, and 32 bases separated the two germline ends. CDR1 SGHAT and CDR2 FQNNGV come from the germline V gene. The CDR3, as DNA: TGTGCCAGCAGCGAACGAAGGGGGAGCAAGGGGCGCGGAGTGTTCTATGGCTACACCTTC. It encodes CASSERRGSKGRGVFYGYTF.

A few counts support this clonotype. The genes are TRBV18 and TRBJ2-7, with no clear D. Germline V gives CDR1 KGHSH, CDR2 LQKENI. V was cut by 5 bases and J by 0 bases, with 5 bases left in between. The length of the CDR3 is 12 residues. CDR3 coding DNA: TGTGCCAGCTCAGCAAGCTCCTACGAGCAGTACGTC. This gives the protein CASSASSYEQYV.

The genes are TRBV9 and TRBJ2-1, with D possibly matching TRBD2 (5 bases). The CDR3 loop spans 15 amino acids. Trimming took 4 bases from V and 3 from J, leaving 14 bases between them. Per the germline V gene, CDR1 is SGDLS and CDR2 is YYNGEE. In nucleotides, the CDR3 is TGTGCCAGCAGCTTACGGTTCGAGGGCTACAATGAGCAGTTCTTC. This encodes CASSLRFEGYNEQFF.

The chain recombines TRBV5-4 with TRBJ1-2, with D possibly matching TRBD1 (6 bases). This CDR3 is 14 amino acids long. The ends were cut back, 6 bases at V and 0 bases at J, with 12 bases in the middle. Germline values: CDR1 SGHNT, CDR2 YYREEE (reference sequence). CDR3 loop: CASTEGGANYGYTF. CDR3 nucleotide sequence: TGTGCCAGCACCGAAGGGGGAGCTAACTATGGCTACACCTTC.

The rearrangement links TRBV5-1 to TRBJ1-6; D perhaps matches TRBD1 (6 bases). The CDR3 runs to 14 residues. Germline CDR1 and CDR2: SGHRS and YFSETQ. The V and J ends lost 4 bases and 9 bases respectively, with 14 bases between them. The CDR3: CASSPGTPASPLHF. The CDR3 DNA reads TGCGCCAGCAGCCCCGGGACACCTGCTTCACCCCTCCACTTT. The full variable domain, in which reference TRBV5-1 and TRBJ1-6 provide the parts outside the CDR3, is KAGVTQTPRYLIKTRGQQVTLSCSPISGHRSVSWYQQTPGQGLQFLFEYFSETQRNKGNFPGRFSGRQFSNSRSEMNVSTLELGDSALYLCASSPGTPASPLHFGNGTRLTVT.

The chain has TRBV3-1 and TRBJ2-5; D possibly corresponds to TRBD2 (5 bases). The CDR3 spans 15 residues. Germline CDR1 reads LGHDT; CDR2 reads YNNKEL (reference sequence). Trimming stripped 6 bases from V and 0 bases from J, with 14 bases between. The DNA for the CDR3 is TGTGCCAGCAGTTTTGAGCGGCAGTACCAAGAGACCCAGTACTTC. Translating it yields CASSFERQYQETQYF.

This clonotype showed up just once. V and J are TRBV6-5 and TRBJ2-1, with D hard to call. This CDR3 is 16 amino acids long. Germline V CDR1 and CDR2: MNHEY, SVGAGI. Trimming cost V 0 bases and J 9 bases, with 18 bases left between them. The CDR3 protein is CASSYSLAPAIGEQFF. Here the CDR3 DNA reads TGTGCCAGCAGTTACTCTTTAGCCCCTGCAATTGGTGAGCAGTTCTTC.

This chain connects TRBV4-3 to TRBJ1-5, with TRBD1 as a possible D gene (6 bases). The CDR3 is made up of 13 amino acids. V was shortened by 4 bases and J by 7 bases, with 11 bases between the two germline ends. CDR1 and CDR2 from the germline V gene are LGHNA and YSLEER. CDR3 protein: CASSRYRDQPQHF. The CDR3 region has the DNA TGCGCCAGCAGCCGATACAGGGACCAGCCCCAGCATTTT.

This clonotype was seen many times. The chain has TRBV19 and TRBJ1-5, with 8 bases identical to TRBD1. Germline V gene lookup returns CDR1 LNHDA and CDR2 SQIVND (reference sequence). V was clipped by 4 bases and J by 0 bases; unmatched bases: 2. This CDR3 spans 15 amino acids. DNA for the CDR3: TGTGCCAGTAGTACCGGGACAGGTAGCAATCAGCCCCAGCATTTT. Amino acid sequence: CASSTGTGSNQPQHF.

This sequence joins TRBV7-9 and TRBJ2-7; D gene uncertain. Germline CDR1 reads SEHNR; CDR2 reads FQNEAQ (reference sequence). V lost 1 base and J lost 4, with 2 bases in between. CDR3 size: 11 residues. CDR3 region: CASSLDYEQYF. The CDR3 coding sequence is TGTGCCAGCAGCTTAGATTACGAGCAGTACTTC.

This clonotype was recorded a few times. The rearrangement uses TRBV7-3 and TRBJ2-1; D is unresolved. This CDR3 spans 14 amino acids. V gave up 2 bases and J gave up 5 bases, with 10 bases separating them. Per germline, CDR1 SGHTA and CDR2 FQGTGA. CDR3 bases: TGTGCCAGCAGCTTAGCCGACGGAAACAATGAGCAGTTCTTC. Protein: CASSLADGNNEQFF. The full variable domain, with the rest looked up from reference TRBV7-3 and TRBJ2-1, is GAGVSQTPSNKVTEKGKYVELRCDPISGHTALYWYRQSLGQGPEFLIYFQGTGAADDSGLPNDRFFAVRPEGSVSTLKIQRTERGDSAVYLCASSLADGNNEQFFGPGTRLTVL.